Listed here are 9 T cell receptor beta chains from one sample, sequenced in a study of memory CD4+ T cells and cytomegalovirus serostatus (dated by TCRdb to between 2018 and 2020). A FACSAria II was used to sort memory CD4+ T cells, defined as single viable CD3+CD4+CD8-CD45RO+ cells. Library prep was done by the immunoSEQ multiplex PCR assay. TCRdb re-hosts the immuneACCESS table, in-frame sequences only. Its copies lack some clones; in the studies checked, an unresolved V gene accounts for under half of them, and the cause for the rest is not known. Counted in this sample were over 40,000 clones; 70% to 75% of them appeared once. Jointly, the top ten make up about 1.1% of the sample. Sequenced input: memory CD4+ T cells from blood. These receptors were collected from an adult in good health and CMV-seropositive.

V and J are TRBV11-2 and TRBJ2-5; D gene uncertain. The CDR3 sequence is 14 residues long. The germline gives CDR1 SGHAT, CDR2 FQNNGV. V lost 5 bases, J lost 1 base, and 11 bases lay in between. The CDR3 nucleotides read TGTGCCAGCAGCCCGGAGCGTGTCCAAGAGACCCAGTACTTC. It codes for CASSPERVQETQYF.

This chain joins TRBV7-9 and TRBJ1-2; possibly TRBD1 for D (6 bases). This CDR3 is 14 amino acids long. Trimming took 4 bases from V and 6 from J, leaving 15 bases between them. Germline V gives CDR1 SEHNR, CDR2 FQNEAQ (reference sequence). Here the CDR3 DNA reads TGTGCCAGCAGCTCCGACGGACAGACTCATGGCTACACCTTC. It codes for CASSSDGQTHGYTF.

The J gene is TRBJ1-5, the V gene TRBV28; no definite D call. This CDR3 is built from 14 residues. The V end was cut by 2 bases, the J end by 4 bases, with 9 bases between. Germline-derived CDR1 and CDR2 are MDHEN and SYDVKM. CDR3 nucleotide sequence: TGTGCCAGCAGTTTACCCCCCTTAAATCAGCCCCAGCATTTT. Protein product: CASSLPPLNQPQHF.

The chain carries TRBV10-3 and TRBJ2-1, with TRBD2 matching 9 bases. Germline-derived CDR1 and CDR2 are ENHRY and SYGVKD. Trimming cost V 3 bases and J 1 base; bases outside gene matches: 1. The CDR3 has 15 residues. The CDR3 loop is CAISETSGSYNEQFF. The CDR3 nucleotides are TGTGCCATCAGTGAAACTAGCGGGTCCTACAATGAGCAGTTCTTC.

V and J are TRBV5-8 and TRBJ1-2; D ambiguous. Germline CDR1 SGHTS, CDR2 YDEGEE. The CDR3 is 14 residues long. Trimming took 1 base from V and 0 from J, leaving 7 bases between them. The CDR3 region has the DNA TGTGCCAGCAGCTTGAACGCAGCTAACTATGGCTACACCTTC. Translation gives CASSLNAANYGYTF.

V usage is TRBV6-5 and J usage is TRBJ1-1; 10 bases match TRBD1. Germline trimming cut 6 bases from V and 4 bases from J; bases unmatched to any gene: 5. Germline V gene data show CDR1 as MNHEY and CDR2 as SVGAGI. CDR3 length: 14 residues. The CDR3 here is CASSGQGEFTEAFF. The CDR3, as DNA: TGTGCCAGCAGCGGACAGGGGGAGTTCACTGAAGCTTTCTTT.

The CDR3 DNA reads as TGTGCCAGCAGTCCACGGCCAGGGGTACAGGGGCCCCAGCATTTT. Translation: CASSPRPGVQGPQHF. J is TRBJ1-5 and V is TRBV27; tentative D call: TRBD1 (6 bases). The V end was cut by 5 bases, the J end by 9 bases, with 20 bases between. The CDR3 contains 15 residues. The germline V gene has CDR1 MNHEY and CDR2 SMNVEV (reference sequence).

The chain recombines TRBV4-2 with TRBJ2-7, with 8 nucleotides matching TRBD1. Trimming removed 1 base from V and 3 bases from J; junction bases left unmatched: 17. Germline CDR1 and CDR2: LGHNA and YNFKEQ. The CDR3 contains 19 residues. Here the CDR3 DNA reads TGTGCCAGCAGCCAAGTCGGTGGTGTGGCGACAGGGGAGATCTACGAGCAGTACTTC. Its translation: CASSQVGGVATGEIYEQYF.

Only one count was recorded for this clone. The V gene is TRBV4-2, the J gene TRBJ2-7, with 11 bases aligning to TRBD2. Trimming removed 0 bases from V and 7 bases from J; junction bases left unmatched: 8. This CDR3 is 16 amino acids long. Germline assignment: CDR1 LGHNA and CDR2 YNFKEQ. The CDR3 DNA follows: TGTGCCAGCAGCCAAGAAGGGGGGCTAGCGGGGGGTGAGCAGTACTTC. Encoded protein: CASSQEGGLAGGEQYF.